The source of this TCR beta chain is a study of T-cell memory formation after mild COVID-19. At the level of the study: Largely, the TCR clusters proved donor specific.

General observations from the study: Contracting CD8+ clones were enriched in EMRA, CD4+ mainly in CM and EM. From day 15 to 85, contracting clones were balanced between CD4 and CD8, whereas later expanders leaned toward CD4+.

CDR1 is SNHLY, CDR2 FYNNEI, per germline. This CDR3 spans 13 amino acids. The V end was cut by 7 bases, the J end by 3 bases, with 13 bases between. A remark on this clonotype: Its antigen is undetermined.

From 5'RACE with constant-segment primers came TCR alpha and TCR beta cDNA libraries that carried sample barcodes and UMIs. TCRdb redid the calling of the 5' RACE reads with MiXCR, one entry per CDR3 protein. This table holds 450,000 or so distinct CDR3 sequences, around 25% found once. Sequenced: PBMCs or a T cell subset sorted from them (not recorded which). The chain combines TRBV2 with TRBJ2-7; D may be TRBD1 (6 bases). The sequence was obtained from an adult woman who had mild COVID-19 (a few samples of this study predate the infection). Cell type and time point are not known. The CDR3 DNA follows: TGTGCCAGCAAGGCAGGGGCTGGCTACGAGCAGTACTTC. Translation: CASKAGAGYEQYF.